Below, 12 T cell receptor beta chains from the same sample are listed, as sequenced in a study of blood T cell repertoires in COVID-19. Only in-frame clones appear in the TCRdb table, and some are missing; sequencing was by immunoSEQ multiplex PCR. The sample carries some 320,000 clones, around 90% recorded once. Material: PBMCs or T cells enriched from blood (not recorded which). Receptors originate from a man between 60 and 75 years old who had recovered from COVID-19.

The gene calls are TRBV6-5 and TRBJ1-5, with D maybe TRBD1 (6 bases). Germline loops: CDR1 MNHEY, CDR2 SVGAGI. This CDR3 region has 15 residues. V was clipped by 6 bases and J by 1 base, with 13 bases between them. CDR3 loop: CASSPTGNSNQPQHF. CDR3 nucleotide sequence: TGTGCCAGCAGCCCGACAGGAAACAGCAATCAGCCCCAGCATTTT.

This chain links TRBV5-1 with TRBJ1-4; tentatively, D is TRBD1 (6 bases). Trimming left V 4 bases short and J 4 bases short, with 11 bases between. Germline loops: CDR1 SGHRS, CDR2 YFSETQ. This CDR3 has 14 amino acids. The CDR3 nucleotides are TGCGCCAGCAGCCCACAGGGTTTTAATGAAAAACTGTTTTTT. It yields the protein CASSPQGFNEKLFF. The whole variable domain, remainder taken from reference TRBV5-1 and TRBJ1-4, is KAGVTQTPRYLIKTRGQQVTLSCSPISGHRSVSWYQQTPGQGLQFLFEYFSETQRNKGNFPGRFSGRQFSNSRSEMNVSTLELGDSALYLCASSPQGFNEKLFFGSGTQLSVL.

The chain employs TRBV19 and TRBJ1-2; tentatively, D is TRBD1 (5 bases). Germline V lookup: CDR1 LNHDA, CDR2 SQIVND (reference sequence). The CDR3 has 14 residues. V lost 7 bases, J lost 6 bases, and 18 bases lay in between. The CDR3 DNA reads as TGTGCCAGTATTTCTTCAGGGTGGAGAGATGGCTACACCTTC. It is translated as CASISSGWRDGYTF.

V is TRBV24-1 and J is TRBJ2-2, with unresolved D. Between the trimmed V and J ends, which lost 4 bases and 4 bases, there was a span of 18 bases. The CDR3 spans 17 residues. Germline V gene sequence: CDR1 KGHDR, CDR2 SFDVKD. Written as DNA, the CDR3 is TGTGCCACCAGTGAAACCGGGTCGACGATGATCACCGGGGAGCTGTTTTTT. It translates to CATSETGSTMITGELFF.

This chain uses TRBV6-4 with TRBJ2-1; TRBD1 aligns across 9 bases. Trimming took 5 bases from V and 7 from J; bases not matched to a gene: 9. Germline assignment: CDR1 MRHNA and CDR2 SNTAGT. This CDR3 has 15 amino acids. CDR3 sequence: CASSIRGQGGNEQFF. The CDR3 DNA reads TGTGCCAGCAGTATCCGGGGACAGGGAGGGAATGAGCAGTTCTTC.

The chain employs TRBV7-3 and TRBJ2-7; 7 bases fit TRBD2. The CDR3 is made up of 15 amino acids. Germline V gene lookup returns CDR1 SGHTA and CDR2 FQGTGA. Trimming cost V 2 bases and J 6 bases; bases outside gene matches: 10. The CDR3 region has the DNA TGTGCCAGCAGCTTACAGCCCGTAAGCGGGGCCGAGCAGTACTTC. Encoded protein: CASSLQPVSGAEQYF.

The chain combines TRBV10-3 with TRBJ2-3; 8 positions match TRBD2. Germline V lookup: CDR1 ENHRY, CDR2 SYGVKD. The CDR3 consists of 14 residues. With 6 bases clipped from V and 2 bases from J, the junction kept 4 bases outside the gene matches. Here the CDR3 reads CAIRSGSVTDTQYF. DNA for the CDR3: TGTGCCATCAGGAGCGGGAGTGTCACAGATACGCAGTATTTT.

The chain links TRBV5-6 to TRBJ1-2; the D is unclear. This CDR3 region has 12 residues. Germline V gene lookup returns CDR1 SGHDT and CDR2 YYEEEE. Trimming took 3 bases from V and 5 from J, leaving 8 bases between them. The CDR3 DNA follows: TGTGCCAGCAGCTCTTCGGGGTATGGCTACACCTTC. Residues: CASSSSGYGYTF.

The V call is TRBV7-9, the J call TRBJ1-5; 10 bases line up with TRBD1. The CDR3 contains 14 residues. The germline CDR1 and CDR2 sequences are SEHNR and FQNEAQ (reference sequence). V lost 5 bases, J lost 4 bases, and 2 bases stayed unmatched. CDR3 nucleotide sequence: TGTGCCAGCAGCGGGGACAGGGGTAATCAGCCCCAGCATTTT. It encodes CASSGDRGNQPQHF.

CDR3 residues: CASSPSGSYTF. In DNA, the CDR3 is TGTGCCAGCAGCCCGTCGGGGAGCTACACCTTC. The genes are TRBV28 and TRBJ1-2; D is unclear. CDR3 length equals 11 residues. Trimming removed 6 bases from V and 9 bases from J, with 11 bases in between. Germline V gene data show CDR1 as MDHEN and CDR2 as SYDVKM.

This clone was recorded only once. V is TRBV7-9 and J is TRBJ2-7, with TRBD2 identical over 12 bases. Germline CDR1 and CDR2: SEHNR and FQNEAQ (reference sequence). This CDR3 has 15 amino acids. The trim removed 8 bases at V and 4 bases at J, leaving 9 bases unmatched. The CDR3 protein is CASARPTSGSYEQYF. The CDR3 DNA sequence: TGTGCCAGCGCTCGACCGACTAGCGGGAGTTACGAGCAGTACTTC.

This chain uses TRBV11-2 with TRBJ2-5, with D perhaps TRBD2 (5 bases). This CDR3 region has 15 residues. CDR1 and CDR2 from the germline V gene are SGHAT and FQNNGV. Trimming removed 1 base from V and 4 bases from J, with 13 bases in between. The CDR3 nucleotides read TGTGCCAGCAGCTTAGCGCTAGCCAGACGAGAGACCCAGTACTTC. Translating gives CASSLALARRETQYF.